These 32 T cell receptor beta chains came from one sample sequenced in a study of blood T cell repertoires in COVID-19. Some clones are missing from TCRdb's copy, which holds only in-frame ones; the method was immunoSEQ multiplex PCR. The profile covers a few hundred thousand clones, with 90% appearing a single time and approximately 0.55% taken by the ten largest. Source material: PBMCs or T cells enriched from blood (not recorded which). Receptor source: a young man who had recovered from COVID-19.

The chain uses TRBV5-1 and TRBJ2-1, with D possibly matching TRBD1 (5 bases). The germline CDR1 and CDR2 sequences are SGHRS and YFSETQ. The CDR3 length is 16 residues. Trimming pared 6 bases from V and 9 bases from J, leaving 25 bases between. CDR3 residues: CASKTDPGQGFLEQFF. The DNA for the CDR3 is TGCGCCAGCAAGACAGACCCAGGGCAGGGATTTCTTGAGCAGTTCTTC.

The genes are TRBV20-1 and TRBJ1-2; TRBD1 might be the D (5 bases). This CDR3 is built from 11 residues. CDR1 and CDR2 from the germline V gene are DFQATT and SNEGSKA (reference sequence). The V end was cut by 6 bases, the J end by 2 bases, with 7 bases between. The CDR3 loop reads CSARTNYGYTF. For the CDR3, the DNA is TGCAGTGCACGGACAAACTATGGCTACACCTTC.

V usage is TRBV28 and J usage is TRBJ1-6, with TRBD1 identical over 9 bases. Looked up from germline, CDR1 is MDHEN and CDR2 is SYDVKM. Unmatched junction bases numbered 7, after V lost 6 bases and J lost 7 bases. This CDR3 contains 15 residues. DNA for the CDR3: TGTGCCAGCAGATACGGGACAGGGAGAAATTCACCCCTCCACTTT. It codes for CASRYGTGRNSPLHF. The whole variable domain, remainder taken from reference TRBV28 and TRBJ1-6, is DVKVTQSSRYLVKRTGEKVFLECVQDMDHENMFWYRQDPGLGLRLIYFSYDVKMKEKGDIPEGYSVSREKKERFSLILESASTNQTSMYLCASRYGTGRNSPLHFGNGTRLTVT.

This sequence joins TRBV28 and TRBJ1-2; 7 positions agree with TRBD1. Germline trimming cut 1 base from V and 4 bases from J; bases unmatched to any gene: 6. Germline-derived CDR1 and CDR2 are MDHEN and SYDVKM. There are 15 residues in the CDR3. CDR3 nucleotide sequence: TGTGCCAGCAGTTTATTGCCAGGGGGATTCTATGGCTACACCTTC. This codes for CASSLLPGGFYGYTF.

The chain recombines TRBV18 with TRBJ1-2, with 7 positions matching TRBD1. The germline CDR1 and CDR2 sequences are KGHSH and LQKENI. Trimming at V came to 3 bases and at J to 4 bases, leaving 8 bases not matched to a gene. The CDR3 loop spans 15 amino acids. The CDR3 bases are TGTGCCAGCTCACCCGCAGGGGGTGAGGGCTATGGCTACACCTTC. Translation: CASSPAGGEGYGYTF.

The rearrangement uses TRBV2 and TRBJ2-1, with 8 bases identical to TRBD2. The ends lost 4 bases at V and 4 bases at J; junction bases unmatched: 3. This CDR3 region has 14 residues. CDR1 and CDR2 (germline): SNHLY, FYNNEI. In nucleotides, the CDR3 is TGTGCCAGCAGTGGCGCGGGGGGATACAATGAGCAGTTCTTC. Protein product: CASSGAGGYNEQFF.

The CDR3 reads CASSELRGGRDYLARELYNEQFF. CDR3 bases: TGTGCCAGCAGTGAATTACGGGGGGGAAGGGACTATCTAGCGAGAGAGCTTTACAATGAGCAGTTCTTC. The chain is built from TRBV2 and TRBJ2-1; 8 bases match TRBD2. This CDR3 contains 23 residues. Germline trimming cut 2 bases from V and 4 bases from J; bases unmatched to any gene: 28. Looked up from germline, CDR1 is SNHLY and CDR2 is FYNNEI.

J is TRBJ2-3 and V is TRBV2; 8 bases are a match to TRBD1. This CDR3 has 15 amino acids. V lost 6 bases to trimming and J lost 3 bases; unmatched junction nucleotides: 8. Per the germline V gene, CDR1 is SNHLY and CDR2 is FYNNEI. CDR3: CASRDRAGRTDTQYF. CDR3 DNA: TGTGCCAGCAGGGACAGGGCCGGGAGAACAGATACGCAGTATTTT.

The chain links TRBV30 to TRBJ1-1; 8 bases match TRBD1. With 4 bases clipped from V and 8 bases from J, the junction kept 6 bases outside the gene matches. The CDR3 totals 12 residues. The germline CDR1 and CDR2 sequences are GTSNPN and SVGIG (reference sequence). The CDR3 sequence is CAWTDRAREAFF. CDR3 bases: TGTGCCTGGACGGACAGGGCCAGGGAAGCTTTCTTT.

This clone was recorded once. This rearrangement joins TRBV24-1 to TRBJ2-3; 10 bases map to TRBD1. CDR1 is KGHDR and CDR2 is SFDVKD in the germline V gene. The CDR3 is 14 amino acids. The V gene end was trimmed by 12 bases and the J gene end by 2 bases; junction bases not matched to a gene: 7. DNA of the CDR3: TGTGCCGCATCCGGGACAGGGGACACAGATACGCAGTATTTT. As protein: CAASGTGDTDTQYF.

The rearrangement uses TRBV5-1 and TRBJ1-4; D is perhaps TRBD1 (6 bases). With 4 bases removed from V and 9 bases from J, the gap between germline ends came to 19 bases. Per the germline V gene, CDR1 is SGHRS and CDR2 is YFSETQ. CDR3 size: 15 residues. The CDR3 region has the DNA TGCGCCAGCAGCACGCAATGGGGGGGGCCGAAAAAACTGTTTTTT. This codes for CASSTQWGGPKKLFF.

J is TRBJ2-7 and V is TRBV14; perhaps TRBD1 as D (6 bases). Trimming cost V 3 bases and J 7 bases, with 19 bases left between them. The CDR3 contains 15 residues. Germline loops: CDR1 SGHDN, CDR2 FVKESK. The CDR3 DNA reads as TGTGCCAGCAGCCATCTCGAATCAGGGGTGAGGGAGCAGTACTTC. As protein: CASSHLESGVREQYF.

CDR3 nucleotides: TGTGCCAGCAGCCAAGGATTCCCGGGGGATGGCTACACCTTC. It is translated as CASSQGFPGDGYTF. The chain combines TRBV3-1 (or the pseudogene TRBV3-2) with TRBJ1-2, with D possibly being TRBD1 (5 bases). This CDR3 contains 14 residues. Trimming removed 1 base at V and 6 bases at J, with 12 bases between. The V gene's germline CDR1 is LGHDT and CDR2 YNNKEL (reference sequence).

This CDR3 is CASSIGTGTYEQYF. In DNA form, the CDR3 reads TGTGCCAGTAGTATTGGTACAGGGACCTACGAGCAGTACTTC. The genes are TRBV19 and TRBJ2-7; possible D gene TRBD1, 6 bases. The length of the CDR3 is 14 residues. The germline V gene encodes CDR1 LNHDA and CDR2 SQIVND (reference sequence). The V end was cut by 3 bases, the J end by 2 bases, with 11 bases between.

About this clone: Other nucleotide sequences from this sample produce the same CDR3. V and J are TRBV19 and TRBJ1-5, with TRBD1 matching over 8 bases. Germline V gene lookup returns CDR1 LNHDA and CDR2 SQIVND (reference sequence). CDR3 length equals 13 residues. V trimming: 6 bases; J trimming: 7 bases; junction bases outside the gene matches: 5. CDR3: CASSDRGGQPQHF. The CDR3 DNA reads TGTGCCAGTAGCGACAGGGGCGGCCAGCCCCAGCATTTT.

V gene TRBV5-5 combines with J gene TRBJ2-7, with TRBD1 identical over 8 bases. This CDR3 contains 15 residues. Looked up from germline, CDR1 is SGHKS and CDR2 is YYEKEE (reference sequence). V shed 4 bases, J shed 3 bases, and the junction held 9 bases outside the gene matches. The CDR3 region is CASSVGTGDFYEQYF. The CDR3 DNA reads as TGTGCCAGCAGCGTGGGGACAGGAGATTTCTACGAGCAGTACTTC.

The rearrangement uses TRBV28 and TRBJ1-6, with D perhaps TRBD1 (6 bases). This CDR3 spans 14 amino acids. Germline CDR1 is MDHEN and CDR2 is SYDVKM. Trimming cost V 5 bases and J 7 bases, with 12 bases left between them. The CDR3 is CASSQGRGNSPLHF. The CDR3 coding sequence is TGTGCCAGCAGTCAGGGGAGGGGGAATTCACCCCTCCACTTT. The variable domain in full, completed from reference TRBV28 and TRBJ1-6, reads DVKVTQSSRYLVKRTGEKVFLECVQDMDHENMFWYRQDPGLGLRLIYFSYDVKMKEKGDIPEGYSVSREKKERFSLILESASTNQTSMYLCASSQGRGNSPLHFGNGTRLTVT.

The sample holds one count of this clone. The gene calls are TRBV9 and TRBJ1-2; 9 positions match TRBD1. V shed 3 bases and J 7 bases; nucleotides not matched to a gene: 4. This CDR3 has 13 residues. The germline gives CDR1 SGDLS, CDR2 YYNGEE. CDR3 nucleotides: TGTGCCAGCAGCGCCACAGGGGGCGGTGGCTACACCTTC. Protein sequence: CASSATGGGGYTF.

This chain uses TRBV5-8 with TRBJ1-5; D uncertain. This CDR3 spans 14 amino acids. CDR1 is SGHTS and CDR2 is YDEGEE in the germline V gene. Trimming pared 0 bases from V and 2 bases from J, leaving 6 bases between. The CDR3 reads CASSLDGGNQPQHF. The DNA for the CDR3 is TGTGCCAGCAGCTTGGACGGGGGCAATCAGCCCCAGCATTTT.

V and J are TRBV19 and TRBJ1-6; D remains ambiguous. Germline lookup yields CDR1 LNHDA and CDR2 SQIVND (reference sequence). The CDR3 has 14 residues. Trimming left V 3 bases short and J 3 bases short, with 6 bases between. CDR3: CASSINVYNSPLHF. CDR3 DNA sequence: TGTGCCAGTAGTATTAATGTCTATAATTCACCCCTCCACTTT.

The J gene is TRBJ1-5, the V gene TRBV7-2; 11 positions agree with TRBD1. Trimming at V came to 5 bases and at J to 7 bases, leaving 7 bases not matched to a gene. This CDR3 is built from 15 residues. CDR1 and CDR2 from the germline V gene are SGHTA and FQGNSA. The CDR3 DNA follows: TGTGCCAGCAGCACCCGGACAGGGGGCTACCAGCCCCAGCATTTT. Translating it yields CASSTRTGGYQPQHF.

The V gene is TRBV5-1, the J gene TRBJ2-7; 7 nucleotides align to TRBD1. V lost 3 bases to trimming and J lost 2 bases; unmatched junction nucleotides: 20. Germline V gene lookup returns CDR1 SGHRS and CDR2 YFSETQ. The CDR3 has 19 residues. The chain's CDR3 is CASSSDRVGKNRWTYEQYF. CDR3 in DNA: TGCGCCAGCAGCTCCGACAGGGTTGGTAAGAATCGGTGGACCTACGAGCAGTACTTC.

V gene TRBV10-1 combines with J gene TRBJ2-3, with 7 positions matching TRBD2. The CDR3 consists of 13 residues. The J segment lost 2 bases and the V segment lost 5 bases, leaving 1 base of the junction unmatched. CDR1 and CDR2 from the germline V gene are WNHNN and SYGVQD (reference sequence). The CDR3 DNA sequence: TGCGCCAGCAGTAGCGGGGCCACAGATACGCAGTATTTT. Its translation is CASSSGATDTQYF.

This clone was detected only a few times. Here the CDR3 reads CASSLGSVGNTIYF. For the CDR3, the DNA is TGTGCCAGCAGCTTAGGGTCAGTTGGAAACACCATATATTTT. This chain uses TRBV11-3 with TRBJ1-3; D remains unclear. The germline CDR1 and CDR2 sequences are SGHNT and YENEEA. The CDR3 covers 14 residues. Between the trimmed V and J ends, which lost 1 base and 3 bases, there was a span of 7 bases.

The rearrangement links TRBV29-1 to TRBJ1-3; D ambiguous. Germline lookup yields CDR1 SQVTM and CDR2 ANQGSEA. The CDR3 runs to 15 residues. Trimming took 0 bases from V and 0 from J, leaving 9 bases between them. CDR3 residues: CSVEDGSSSGNTIYF. The CDR3, as DNA: TGCAGCGTTGAAGACGGTTCGTCCTCTGGAAACACCATATATTTT. The variable domain in full, with the rest retrieved from reference TRBV29-1 and TRBJ1-3, is SAVISQKPSRDICQRGTSLTIQCQVDSQVTMMFWYRQQPGQSLTLIATANQGSEATYESGFVIDKFPISRPNLTFSTLTVSNMSPEDSSIYLCSVEDGSSSGNTIYFGEGSWLTVV.

V gene TRBV2 combines with J gene TRBJ2-1, with 9 bases that match TRBD2. V dropped 7 bases and J dropped 2; count of bases not matched to a gene: 6. This CDR3 is 15 amino acids long. Germline loops: CDR1 SNHLY, CDR2 FYNNEI. CDR3 nucleotides: TGTGCCAGCACTGCGGGGGGGGGAGCCTACAATGAGCAGTTCTTC. Translated, it gives CASTAGGGAYNEQFF.

The chain combines TRBV9 with TRBJ2-1; D gene unclear. V shed 2 bases and J shed 4 bases, with 7 bases lying between them. Germline CDR1 reads SGDLS; CDR2 reads YYNGEE. The CDR3 has 13 amino acids. The CDR3 nucleotides are TGTGCCAGCAGCGTCACTAATTACAATGAGCAGTTCTTC. It translates to CASSVTNYNEQFF.

The chain recombines TRBV7-9 with TRBJ1-1, with TRBD1 matching over 7 bases. V shed 3 bases and J 7 bases; nucleotides not matched to a gene: 5. This CDR3 comprises 13 residues. Germline V CDR1 and CDR2: SEHNR, FQNEAQ (reference sequence). CDR3 sequence (DNA): TGTGCCAGCAGCTTGCGGACAGGCGGTGAAGCTTTCTTT. This sequence encodes CASSLRTGGEAFF.

The V call is TRBV7-8, the J call TRBJ1-2; a possible D gene is TRBD1 (5 bases). Germline CDR1 is SGHVS and CDR2 is FQNEAQ. The CDR3 consists of 14 residues. Trimming removed 2 bases at V and 7 bases at J, with 14 bases between. The CDR3 sequence is CASSLSAGLGGYTF. The CDR3 DNA reads TGTGCCAGCAGCTTATCTGCAGGGTTGGGTGGCTACACCTTC.

V and J are TRBV5-1 and TRBJ1-2; weak D call: TRBD1 (6 bases). Germline V gene lookup returns CDR1 SGHRS and CDR2 YFSETQ. V lost 2 bases, J lost 6 bases, and 14 bases lay in between. This CDR3 spans 14 amino acids. CDR3 in amino acids: CASSFSQAGDGYTF. The CDR3 DNA sequence: TGCGCCAGCAGCTTCAGTCAGGCAGGGGATGGCTACACCTTC.

J is TRBJ1-1 and V is TRBV6-5; D uncertain. Trimming shortened V by 8 bases and J by 5 bases, and 15 bases separated the two germline ends. Germline assignment: CDR1 MNHEY and CDR2 SVGAGI. This CDR3 region has 13 residues. In nucleotides, the CDR3 is TGTGCCAGCCACGAGCGTGGGAGGACTGAAGCTTTCTTT. This sequence encodes CASHERGRTEAFF.

Concerning this clone: This sample also contains other DNA sequences that code for the same CDR3. The chain carries TRBV7-9 and TRBJ1-2; D perhaps matches TRBD1 (5 bases). The V end was cut by 1 base, the J end by 3 bases, with 9 bases between. This CDR3 region has 14 residues. Germline values: CDR1 SEHNR, CDR2 FQNEAQ (reference sequence). CDR3 region: CASSLGSGHYGYTF. DNA for the CDR3: TGTGCCAGCAGCTTAGGTTCAGGGCACTATGGCTACACCTTC.